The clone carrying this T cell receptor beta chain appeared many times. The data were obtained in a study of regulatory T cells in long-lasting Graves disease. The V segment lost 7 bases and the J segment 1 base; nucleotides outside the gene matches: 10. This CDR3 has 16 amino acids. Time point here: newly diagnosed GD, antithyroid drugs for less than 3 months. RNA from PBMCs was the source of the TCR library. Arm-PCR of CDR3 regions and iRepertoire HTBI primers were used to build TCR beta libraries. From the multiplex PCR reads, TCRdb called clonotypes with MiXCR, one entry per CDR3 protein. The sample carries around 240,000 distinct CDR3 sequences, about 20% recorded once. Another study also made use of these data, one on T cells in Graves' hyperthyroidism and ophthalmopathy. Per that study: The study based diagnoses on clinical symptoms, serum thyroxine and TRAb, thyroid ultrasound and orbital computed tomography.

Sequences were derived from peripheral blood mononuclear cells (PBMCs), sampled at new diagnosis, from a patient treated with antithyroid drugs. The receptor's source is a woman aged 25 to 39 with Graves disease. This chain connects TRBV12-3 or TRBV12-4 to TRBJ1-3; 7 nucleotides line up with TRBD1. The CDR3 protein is CASTHTTGASGNTIYF. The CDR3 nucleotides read TGTGCCAGCACCCACACCACAGGGGCATCTGGAAACACCATATATTTT.